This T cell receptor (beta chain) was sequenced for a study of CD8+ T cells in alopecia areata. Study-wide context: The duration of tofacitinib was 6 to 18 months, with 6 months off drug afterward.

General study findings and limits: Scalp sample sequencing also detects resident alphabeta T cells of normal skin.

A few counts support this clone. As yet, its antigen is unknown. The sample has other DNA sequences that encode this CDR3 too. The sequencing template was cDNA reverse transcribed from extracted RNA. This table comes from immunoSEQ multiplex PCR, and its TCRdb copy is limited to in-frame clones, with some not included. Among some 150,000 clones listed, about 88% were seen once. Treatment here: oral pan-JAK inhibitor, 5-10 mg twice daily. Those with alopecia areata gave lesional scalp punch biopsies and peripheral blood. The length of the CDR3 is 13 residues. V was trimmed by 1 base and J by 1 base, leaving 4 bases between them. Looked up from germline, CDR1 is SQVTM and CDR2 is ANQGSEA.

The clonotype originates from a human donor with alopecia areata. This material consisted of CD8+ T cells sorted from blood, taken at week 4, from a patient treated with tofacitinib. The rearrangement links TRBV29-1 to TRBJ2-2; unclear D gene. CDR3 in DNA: TGCAGCGTTGAAGGGGAGAACACCGGGGAGCTGTTTTTT. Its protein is CSVEGENTGELFF.